This passage covers 7 T cell receptor beta chains from one sample sequenced in a study of T cells of healthy individuals. From the 5' RACE reads, TCRdb called clonotypes with MiXCR, one entry per CDR3 protein. This table holds about 53,000 distinct CDR3 sequences, roughly 15% found once. The source is a human donor in good health.

This clonotype was recorded many times. The chain links TRBV4-3 to TRBJ1-2; TRBD1 matches 9 bases. Germline CDR1 is LGHNA and CDR2 is YSLEER. The junction had 4 bases not matched to a gene; V was cut back by 0 bases and J by 2 bases. The length of the CDR3 is 16 residues. For the CDR3, the DNA is TGCGCCAGCAGCCAAGACGGGACAGGGAAAAACTATGGCTACACCTTC. Amino acids: CASSQDGTGKNYGYTF.

The rearrangement uses TRBV6-5 and TRBJ2-5, with D uncertain. Per the germline V gene, CDR1 is MNHEY and CDR2 is SVGAGI. The CDR3 is 15 residues long. The ends were cut back, 0 bases at V and 2 bases at J, with 10 bases in the middle. CDR3 DNA: TGTGCCAGCAGTTACTCAGGGCTGAGGCAAGAGACCCAGTACTTC. Protein: CASSYSGLRQETQYF.

This clonotype was observed a handful of times. V is TRBV7-9 and J is TRBJ1-1; no firm D call. Trimming shortened V by 6 bases and J by 4 bases, and 18 bases separated the two germline ends. The CDR3 totals 15 residues. CDR1 and CDR2 from the germline V gene are SEHNR and FQNEAQ (reference sequence). The CDR3 reads CASRDLLKGPTEAFF. CDR3 nucleotides: TGTGCCAGCAGGGACCTCCTTAAGGGTCCCACTGAAGCTTTCTTT.

This clonotype was seen only a few times. V and J are TRBV18 and TRBJ1-1; D remains unclear. The germline V gene encodes CDR1 KGHSH and CDR2 LQKENI. CDR3 length: 13 amino acids. V was cut by 1 base and J by 1 base, with 4 bases left in between. This CDR3 reads CASSPQPNTEAFF. CDR3 sequence (DNA): TGTGCCAGCTCACCACAACCGAACACTGAAGCTTTCTTT.

By proportion, this clonotype is medium-sized (0.01 to 0.1%). The chain recombines TRBV4-1 with TRBJ2-6; 7 bases align to TRBD2. Trimming at V came to 4 bases and at J to 0 bases, leaving 12 bases not matched to a gene. Per the germline V gene, CDR1 is MGHRA and CDR2 is YSYEKL. The CDR3 contains 19 residues. The CDR3 is CASSPKLWDYTSGANVLTF. The CDR3 coding sequence is TGCGCCAGCAGCCCCAAGTTATGGGACTACACCTCTGGGGCCAACGTCCTGACTTTC.

The chain has TRBV6-2 or TRBV6-3 and TRBJ1-1, with a possible D match to TRBD1 (5 bases). Trimming cost V 2 bases and J 10 bases, with 14 bases left between them. CDR3 length: 13 amino acids. Looked up from germline, CDR1 is MNHEY and CDR2 is SVGEGT. The CDR3 sequence is CASSYMGGIGAFF. Written as DNA, the CDR3 is TGTGCCAGCAGTTACATGGGGGGAATCGGAGCTTTCTTT.

The sample holds a few counts of this clonotype. The chain is built from TRBV5-1 and TRBJ1-2; D unresolved. Germline values: CDR1 SGHRS, CDR2 YFSETQ. The V end was cut by 3 bases, the J end by 4 bases, with 10 bases between. This CDR3 comprises 13 residues. The CDR3 is CASSWERSYGYTF. CDR3 in DNA: TGCGCCAGCAGCTGGGAGCGTTCCTATGGCTACACCTTC. The variable domain in full, completed from reference TRBV5-1 and TRBJ1-2, reads KAGVTQTPRYLIKTRGQQVTLSCSPISGHRSVSWYQQTPGQGLQFLFEYFSETQRNKGNFPGRFSGRQFSNSRSEMNVSTLELGDSALYLCASSWERSYGYTFGSGTRLTVV.